The clone carrying this TCR beta chain came up many times. What it recognizes is unknown. These data belong to a study of T cells after yellow fever vaccination. General study findings and limits: Reappearance after the booster was observed for most primary-vaccination clones (96% CD4, around 90% CD8). Highly abundant clonotypes carried over from the bulk population could end up in FACS-sorted repertoires as contaminants. The appearance of a small share of clonotypes in both CD4 and CD8 compartments was observed.

TCRdb re-analysed the 5' RACE reads in MiXCR, keeping a single row per CDR3 protein. Of hundreds of thousands of distinct CDR3 sequences listed, around an eighth are singletons. CDR3 size: 14 residues. V lost 8 bases and J lost 4, with 17 bases in between. The germline gives CDR1 MNHNS, CDR2 SASEGT. The source of this sequence is a man aged 18 to 29 who received the YFV17D yellow fever vaccine. The source material was CD4+ T cells sorted from PBMCs, sampled 15 days after the yellow fever booster vaccination. The rearrangement uses TRBV6-1 and TRBJ1-2, with D uncertain. The DNA for the CDR3 is TGTGCCAGCCGCCTCATTACAGCAGTCTATGGCTACACCTTC. This translates into CASRLITAVYGYTF.